Listed here is a single T cell receptor (beta chain). Its target is unknown. The source of the sample is a study of cytomegalovirus exposure and HLA in healthy donors. Study in general: Early released data comprised 75 million to 100 million unique TCRs from HLA-typed donors.

Study results and caveats: The authors considered a cluster of highly shared sequence variants likely to be a sequencing artifact. Being productive about 87% or about 30% of the time was typical of most TCR beta V segments in an earlier analysis. An apparent linkage of common viral pathogens to several of the most significant clusters emerged in a later analysis.

The ends lost 8 bases at V and 8 bases at J; junction bases unmatched: 12. The CDR3 length is 14 residues. Looked up from germline, CDR1 is SGHVS and CDR2 is FNYEAQ. PCR involved 60 Vbeta and 13 Jbeta primers. Using immunoSEQ multiplex PCR, the repertoire was profiled, and TCRdb retains in-frame clones only, with some absent. Among around 110,000 clones, under 85% were seen once, and the ten largest hold around 5%. This sequence originates from a young man in good health and CMV-seropositive. The rearrangement joins TRBV7-6 to TRBJ1-2; 9 nucleotides line up with TRBD1. Sequenced sample: PBMCs. CDR3 nucleotide sequence: TGTGCCAGCCGGATGGGACAGGGCGGAGGGGGCTACACCTTC. It yields the protein CASRMGQGGGGYTF. The variable domain in full, with the rest retrieved from reference TRBV7-6 and TRBJ1-2, is GAGVSQSPRYKVTKRGQDVALRCDPISGHVSLYWYRQALGQGPEFLTYFNYEAQQDKSGLPNDRFSAERPEGSISTLTIQRTEQRDSAMYRCASRMGQGGGGYTFGSGTRLTVV.